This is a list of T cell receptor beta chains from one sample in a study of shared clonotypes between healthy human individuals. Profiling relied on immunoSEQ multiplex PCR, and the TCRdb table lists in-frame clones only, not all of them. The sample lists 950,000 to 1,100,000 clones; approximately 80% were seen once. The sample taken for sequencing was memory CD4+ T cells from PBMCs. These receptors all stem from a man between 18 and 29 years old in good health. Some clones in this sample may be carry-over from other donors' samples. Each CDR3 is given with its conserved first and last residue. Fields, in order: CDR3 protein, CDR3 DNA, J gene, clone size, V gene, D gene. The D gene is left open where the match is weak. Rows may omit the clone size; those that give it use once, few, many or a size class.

CSVGGWREGPADTQYF	TGCAGCGTTGGCGGTTGGCGGGAGGGCCCCGCAGATACGCAGTATTTT	TRBJ2-3	NA	TRBV29-1	TRBD2
CASSLARGLHEQYF	TGTGCCAGCAGTTTGGCCAGGGGCCTCCACGAGCAGTACTTC	TRBJ2-7	NA	TRBV28	NA
CASSLVAGADGNTIYF	TGCGCCAGCAGCTTGGTGGCAGGGGCGGATGGAAACACCATATATTTT	TRBJ1-3	NA	TRBV5-1	NA
CASGRGDTYNEQFF	TGCGCCAGCGGTCGGGGGGACACCTACAATGAGCAGTTCTTC	TRBJ2-1	NA	TRBV5-1	NA
CASSPTSLASQFF	TGTGCCAGCAGCCCCACTTCTCTAGCGTCGCAGTTCTTC	TRBJ2-1	NA	TRBV7-6	NA
CATSRGGAPGELFF	TGTGCCACCAGCAGGGGGGGAGCCCCCGGGGAGCTGTTTTTT	TRBJ2-2	NA	TRBV15	NA
CASSKYARASGANVLTF	TGTGCCAGCAGCAAATACGCTCGTGCCTCGGGGGCCAACGTCCTGACTTTC	TRBJ2-6	NA	TRBV21-1	NA
CASSLIAGARNEQFF	TGTGCCAGCAGTTTAATCGCGGGAGCCAGGAATGAGCAGTTCTTC	TRBJ2-1	NA	TRBV27	TRBD2
CASSEMRGLLPGYTF	TGTGCCAGCAGTGAAATGCGGGGGCTGCTTCCTGGCTACACCTTC	TRBJ1-2	NA	TRBV2	NA
CASSLGGGLAEETQYF	TGTGCCAGCAGCTTGGGCGGAGGACTAGCGGAAGAGACCCAGTACTTC	TRBJ2-5	NA	TRBV7-2	TRBD2
CASPFPGPKVEAFF	TGTGCCAGCCCCTTCCCGGGACCCAAGGTAGAAGCTTTCTTT	TRBJ1-1	NA	TRBV28	NA
CASSDSLEGRFF	TGCGCCAGCAGTGATTCTTTGGAGGGCCGTTTCTTT	TRBJ1-1	few	TRBV10-1	NA
CASSDGLRGNQPQHF	TGTGCCAGCAGTGACGGGCTGCGGGGCAATCAGCCCCAGCATTTT	TRBJ1-5	NA	TRBV2	NA
CASSVSGKKDTQYF	TGTGCCAGCAGCGTTAGCGGGAAAAAAGATACGCAGTATTTT	TRBJ2-3	NA	TRBV7-3	TRBD2
CASSFPASGSSDEQFF	TGTGCCAGCAGTTTCCCGGCTAGCGGGAGTTCAGATGAGCAGTTCTTC	TRBJ2-1	NA	TRBV28	TRBD2
CAISESSYKLPRETQYF	TGTGCCATCAGTGAGTCCAGTTACAAACTACCTCGAGAGACCCAGTACTTC	TRBJ2-5	NA	TRBV10-3	NA
CSVSRETRAFF	TGCAGCGTGTCGCGGGAGACCCGGGCGTTCTTC	TRBJ2-1	NA	TRBV29-1	TRBD2
CASSLRGETQYF	TGTGCCAGCAGTTTAAGGGGCGAGACCCAGTACTTC	TRBJ2-5	NA	TRBV28	NA
CASSLDGGTGQYF	TGCGCCAGCAGCTTGGATGGTGGGACGGGGCAGTATTTT	TRBJ2-3	NA	TRBV5-1	NA
CASSLILTGVIPKNIQYF	TGTGCCAGCAGCCTAATCTTGACAGGGGTCATTCCCAAAAACATTCAGTACTTC	TRBJ2-4	NA	TRBV7-2	TRBD1
CASSNTGVAKNIQYF	TGTGCCAGCAGTAACACCGGGGTAGCCAAAAACATTCAGTACTTC	TRBJ2-4	NA	TRBV6-6	NA
CASSQRTGFGQPQHF	TGTGCCAGCAGCCAGAGGACAGGGTTTGGTCAGCCCCAGCATTTT	TRBJ1-5	few	TRBV7-2	TRBD1
CASSPLGQGETQYF	TGTGCCAGCTCACCACTGGGACAGGGTGAGACCCAGTACTTC	TRBJ2-5	NA	TRBV18	TRBD1
CASSLVPGKNTEAFF	TGTGCCAGCAGCTTAGTTCCGGGGAAGAACACTGAAGCTTTCTTT	TRBJ1-1	NA	TRBV7-6	NA
CASSGVVNTEAFF	TGTGCCAGCAGTGGGGTAGTGAACACTGAAGCTTTCTTT	TRBJ1-1	NA	TRBV28	NA
CASSSSSVVADTQYF	TGCGCCAGCAGCTCCTCGAGTGTAGTTGCAGATACGCAGTATTTT	TRBJ2-3	NA	TRBV5-1	NA
CASSGTAISYEQYF	TGCGCCAGCAGCGGGACAGCGATCTCCTACGAGCAGTACTTC	TRBJ2-7	NA	TRBV5-1	TRBD1
CASSSLGTGYYEQYF	TGTGCCAGCAGCTCGCTGGGGACAGGGTACTACGAGCAGTACTTC	TRBJ2-7	once	TRBV7-2	TRBD1
CASSLYGGTAQPQHF	TGTGCCAGCAGCCTCTACGGAGGTACAGCTCAGCCCCAGCATTTT	TRBJ1-5	NA	TRBV7-2	NA
CASSLAEGRNEQFF	TGCGCCAGCAGCTTGGCGGAAGGCCGAAATGAGCAGTTCTTC	TRBJ2-1	NA	TRBV5-1	NA
CASSFGQHYQETQYF	TGTGCCAGCAGCTTCGGACAGCACTACCAAGAGACCCAGTACTTC	TRBJ2-5	once	TRBV7-9	NA
CASSLGEGGSNQPQHF	TGCGCCAGCAGCTTGGGGGAGGGTGGCAGCAATCAGCCCCAGCATTTT	TRBJ1-5	NA	TRBV5-1	NA
CSAAGNEKLFF	TGCAGTGCGGCCGGAAACGAAAAACTGTTTTTT	TRBJ1-4	many	TRBV20-1	NA
CASTLGGARADTQYF	TGTGCCAGCACCCTCGGAGGGGCGAGGGCAGATACGCAGTATTTT	TRBJ2-3	few	TRBV6-6	NA
CASSLMRHSYEQYF	TGTGCCAGCAGCTTAATGCGTCACTCCTACGAGCAGTACTTC	TRBJ2-7	many	TRBV7-2	NA
CASSLLGIPSYEQYF	TGTGCCAGCAGTTTACTGGGGATCCCGTCCTACGAGCAGTACTTC	TRBJ2-7	NA	TRBV28	NA
CASSLVGQGYYEQYF	TGCGCCAGCAGCTTGGTAGGCCAGGGTTACTACGAGCAGTACTTC	TRBJ2-7	NA	TRBV5-1	NA
CASSLRGVDEQYF	TGCGCCAGCAGCCTGAGGGGGGTAGACGAGCAGTACTTC	TRBJ2-7	NA	TRBV4-1	NA
CASSRVGTMDYEQYF	TGTGCCAGCAGTAGGGTTGGGACTATGGACTACGAGCAGTACTTC	TRBJ2-7	many	TRBV7-2	TRBD2
CASSGRAGGETQYF	TGTGCCAGCAGCGGAAGAGCGGGAGGTGAGACCCAGTACTTC	TRBJ2-5	NA	TRBV7-8	TRBD2
CASSIPAGSQETQYF	TGTGCCAGCAGCATACCGGCCGGGTCGCAAGAGACCCAGTACTTC	TRBJ2-5	once	TRBV7-8	NA
CASSVGTSSAYEQYF	TGTGCCAGCAGCGTAGGGACTAGCTCAGCCTACGAGCAGTACTTC	TRBJ2-7	NA	TRBV9	TRBD2
CASSYPLADNEQFF	TGCGCCAGCAGTTACCCACTAGCGGACAATGAGCAGTTCTTC	TRBJ2-1	NA	TRBV5-1	TRBD2
CASSLGRGQSYEQYF	TGTGCCAGCAGCTTGGGCCGGGGACAGTCCTACGAGCAGTACTTC	TRBJ2-7	NA	TRBV7-2	TRBD1
CASSWTGTREEKLFF	TGCGCCAGCAGCTGGACAGGGACCCGGGAGGAAAAACTGTTTTTT	TRBJ1-4	NA	TRBV5-1	TRBD1
CASTLSGGGNYGYTF	TGTGCCAGCACCCTCTCGGGAGGGGGGAACTATGGCTACACCTTC	TRBJ1-2	NA	TRBV28	NA
CASRPTSGTSGSNEQFF	TGTGCCAGCAGACCCACCTCCGGGACTAGCGGGAGCAATGAGCAGTTCTTC	TRBJ2-1	NA	TRBV28	TRBD2
CASSFRLTLKADNNEKLFF	TGTGCCAGCAGTTTCCGGTTGACCTTAAAGGCGGACAATAATGAAAAACTGTTTTTT	TRBJ1-4	NA	TRBV28	NA
CASSEWGSGANVLTF	TGTGCCAGCAGTGAATGGGGGTCTGGGGCCAACGTCCTGACTTTC	TRBJ2-6	NA	TRBV6-1	NA
CASSSGTGNYGYTF	TGTGCCAGCAGTTCCGGGACAGGGAACTATGGCTACACCTTC	TRBJ1-2	few	TRBV28	TRBD1
CARRTQGKQGTDTQYF	TGTGCCAGAAGGACCCAAGGAAAACAGGGAACAGATACGCAGTATTTT	TRBJ2-3	NA	TRBV5-3	NA
CASSLAPARGTGTDTQYF	TGCGCCAGCAGCTTGGCCCCCGCCCGCGGAACTGGCACAGATACGCAGTATTTT	TRBJ2-3	NA	TRBV5-1	NA
CASSLQAGMNTEAFF	TGCGCCAGCAGCTTGCAGGCAGGGATGAACACTGAAGCTTTCTTT	TRBJ1-1	NA	TRBV5-1	NA
CASAPGQGYGYTF	TGCGCCAGCGCACCGGGACAGGGCTATGGCTACACCTTC	TRBJ1-2	NA	TRBV10-1	TRBD1
CASSLRVVETQYF	TGTGCCAGCAGCTTGAGGGTGGTAGAGACCCAGTACTTC	TRBJ2-5	NA	TRBV7-2	NA
CASRTSGSADTQYF	TGTGCCAGCCGGACTAGCGGGAGCGCAGATACGCAGTATTTT	TRBJ2-3	NA	TRBV10-3	TRBD2
CASSFSRVNTEAFF	TGTGCCAGCAGCTTCTCCAGGGTGAACACTGAAGCTTTCTTT	TRBJ1-1	few	TRBV11-1	NA
CASSLQGGDQPQHF	TGCGCCAGCAGCCTTCAGGGGGGAGATCAGCCCCAGCATTTT	TRBJ1-5	few	TRBV5-1	TRBD1
CASTEPGAMLYEQYF	TGTGCCAGCACCGAGCCAGGGGCAATGTTGTACGAGCAGTACTTC	TRBJ2-7	NA	TRBV28	NA